This is a list of T cell receptor beta chains from one sample in a study of T-cell memory formation after mild COVID-19. TCRdb processed the 5' RACE reads anew with MiXCR; each CDR3 protein has one entry. The sample holds 350,000 to 500,000 distinct CDR3 sequences, 20% to 30% seen once. The sequenced sample was PBMCs or a T cell subset sorted from them (not recorded which). The receptors here all came from an adult woman who had mild COVID-19 (a few samples of this study predate the infection). Cell type and time point are not known. CDR3s include the opening cysteine and the closing phenylalanine or tryptophan. Each record gives: D gene, clone size, J gene, V gene, CDR3 protein, CDR3 DNA. The D gene is left open where the match is weak. For some rows the clone size is stated as once, few or many, or as a class when expanded; others skip it.

. | few | TRBJ2-7 | TRBV6-5 | CASSYSGLSSYEQYF | TGTGCCAGCAGTTACTCGGGGCTTAGCTCCTACGAGCAGTACTTC
. | . | TRBJ2-7 | TRBV5-5 | CASSLRFPPYEQYF | TGTGCCAGCAGCTTAAGGTTTCCTCCCTACGAGCAGTACTTC
TRBD1 | few | TRBJ1-2 | TRBV13 | CASSFRDRGFDGYTF | TGTGCCAGCAGCTTCCGGGACAGGGGCTTCGATGGCTACACCTTC
TRBD1 | . | TRBJ2-7 | TRBV5-1 | CASKTGDNEQYF | TGCGCCAGCAAAACAGGGGACAACGAGCAGTACTTC
. | . | TRBJ2-2 | TRBV11-3 | CASSLAGRITGELFF | TGTGCCAGCAGCTTAGCCGGCAGAATCACCGGGGAGCTGTTTTTT
. | few | TRBJ1-1 | TRBV27 | CASSPQPGVGASFF | TGTGCCAGCAGTCCACAACCAGGGGTAGGGGCATCTTTCTTT
. | . | TRBJ1-2 | TRBV5-1 | CASSYDKTVGYTF | TGCGCCAGCAGCTACGACAAGACGGTTGGCTACACCTTC
. | few | TRBJ1-2 | TRBV29-1 | CSVARPNDYGYTF | TGCAGCGTTGCCAGGCCTAATGACTATGGCTACACCTTC
. | few | TRBJ2-2 | TRBV6-1 | CASRRDRNTGELFF | TGTGCCAGCAGGCGAGACCGGAACACCGGGGAGCTGTTTTTT
TRBD1 | few | TRBJ2-7 | TRBV4-3 | CASSQEAGRGPPGQYF | TGCGCCAGCAGCCAAGAAGCGGGCAGGGGGCCACCAGGGCAGTACTTC
TRBD1 | . | TRBJ2-3 | TRBV30 | CAWSGKGAGDTQYF | TGTGCCTGGAGTGGGAAGGGGGCGGGAGATACGCAGTATTTT
TRBD1 | . | TRBJ1-4 | TRBV9 | CASSEYGQETNEKLFF | TGTGCCAGCAGCGAATATGGACAGGAGACTAATGAAAAACTGTTTTTT
. | few | TRBJ2-3 | TRBV27 | CASSLVVNTDTQYF | TGTGCCAGCAGTTTGGTGGTTAACACAGATACGCAGTATTTT
. | . | TRBJ2-1 | TRBV27 | CASRVAGSNEQFF | TGTGCCAGCAGGGTGGCAGGAAGCAATGAGCAGTTCTTC
. | few | TRBJ2-7 | TRBV7-2 | CASSLEYRDEQYF | TGTGCCAGCAGCTTAGAATACAGAGACGAGCAGTACTTC
. | few | TRBJ1-1 | TRBV6-5 | CASSPQGSDTEAFF | TGTGCCAGCAGCCCTCAAGGGTCGGACACTGAAGCTTTCTTT